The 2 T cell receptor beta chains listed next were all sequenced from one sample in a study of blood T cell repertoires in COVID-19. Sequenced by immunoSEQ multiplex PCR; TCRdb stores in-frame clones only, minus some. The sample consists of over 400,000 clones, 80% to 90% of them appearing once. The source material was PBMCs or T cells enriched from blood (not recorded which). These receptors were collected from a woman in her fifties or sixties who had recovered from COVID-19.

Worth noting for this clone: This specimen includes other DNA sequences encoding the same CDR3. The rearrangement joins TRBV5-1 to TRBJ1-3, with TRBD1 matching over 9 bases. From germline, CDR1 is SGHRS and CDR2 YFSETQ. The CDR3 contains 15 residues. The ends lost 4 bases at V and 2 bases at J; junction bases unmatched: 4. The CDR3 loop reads CASSPGQGPGNTIYF. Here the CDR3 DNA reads TGCGCCAGCAGCCCGGGACAGGGACCTGGAAACACCATATATTTT.

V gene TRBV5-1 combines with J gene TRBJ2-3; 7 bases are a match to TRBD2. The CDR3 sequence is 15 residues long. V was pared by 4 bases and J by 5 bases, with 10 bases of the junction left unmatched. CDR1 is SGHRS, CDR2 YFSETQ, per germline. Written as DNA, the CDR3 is TGCGCCAGCAGCCTGTGGGGGGGAACGGGAGATACGCAGTATTTT. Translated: CASSLWGGTGDTQYF.